The 29 T cell receptor beta chains listed next were all sequenced from one sample in a study of blood T cell repertoires in COVID-19. Measured with immunoSEQ multiplex PCR; TCRdb has only the in-frame clones, and not every one. Of about 200,000 clones listed, approximately 83% are singletons. The specimen sequenced was PBMCs or T cells enriched from blood (not recorded which). These receptors were obtained from a man in his forties or fifties who had recovered from COVID-19.

The V call is TRBV30, the J call TRBJ1-4, with 11 positions matching TRBD1. This CDR3 contains 14 residues. J lost 7 bases, V lost 6 bases, and 7 bases had no gene match. CDR1 and CDR2 (germline): GTSNPN, SVGIG (reference sequence). DNA for the CDR3: TGTGCCTGCCCTGGGACAGGGGGGCGTGAAAAACTGTTTTTT. It translates to CACPGTGGREKLFF.

This sequence joins TRBV19 and TRBJ1-2, with 7 nucleotides matching TRBD1. This CDR3 spans 16 amino acids. Germline V gene data show CDR1 as LNHDA and CDR2 as SQIVND (reference sequence). V shed 5 bases, J shed 8 bases, and the junction held 17 bases outside the gene matches. DNA for the CDR3: TGTGCCAGTAGTCCACCAATGGACAGGACGGTGTACGGCTACACCTTC. Translation: CASSPPMDRTVYGYTF.

CDR3 nucleotide sequence: TGTGCCAGCAGCCTGGGACATAAAGAGACCCAGTACTTC. Its translation is CASSLGHKETQYF. The rearrangement uses TRBV7-3 and TRBJ2-5; maybe TRBD1 (6 bases). V was clipped by 5 bases and J by 3 bases, with 10 bases between them. CDR3 size: 13 residues. Germline V CDR1 and CDR2: SGHTA, FQGTGA.

The CDR3 protein is CASSSGQGSRNEQFF. The CDR3 region has the DNA TGCGCCAGCAGCTCGGGACAGGGGTCCCGCAATGAGCAGTTCTTC. J is TRBJ2-1 and V is TRBV5-1, with TRBD1 matching 10 bases. Germline CDR1 and CDR2: SGHRS and YFSETQ. V lost 3 bases and J lost 6; bases outside the gene matches: 6. The CDR3 runs 15 residues. The full variable domain, its missing parts supplied by reference TRBV5-1 and TRBJ2-1, is KAGVTQTPRYLIKTRGQQVTLSCSPISGHRSVSWYQQTPGQGLQFLFEYFSETQRNKGNFPGRFSGRQFSNSRSEMNVSTLELGDSALYLCASSSGQGSRNEQFFGPGTRLTVL.

In its sample, this clone was seen a few times. This chain connects TRBV2 to TRBJ1-1; D gene ambiguous. V lost 3 bases and J lost 1, with 18 bases in between. From germline, CDR1 is SNHLY and CDR2 FYNNEI. The CDR3 consists of 17 residues. CDR3 coding DNA: TGTGCCAGCAGTGAGCGTCGAGTGGTTCGTCAGAACACTGAAGCTTTCTTT. It is translated as CASSERRVVRQNTEAFF.

The genes are TRBV11-2 and TRBJ1-2; 7 bases align to TRBD1. Trimming cost V 5 bases and J 8 bases; bases outside gene matches: 11. The length of the CDR3 is 14 residues. CDR1 is SGHAT and CDR2 is FQNNGV in the germline V gene. In nucleotides, the CDR3 is TGTGCCAGCAGCCCACTGTATCCAGGGGGAGGCTACACCTTC. It is translated as CASSPLYPGGGYTF. The full variable domain, completed using reference TRBV11-2 and TRBJ1-2, is EAGVAQSPRYKIIEKRQSVAFWCNPISGHATLYWYQQILGQGPKLLIQFQNNGVVDDSQLPKDRFSAERLKGVDSTLKIQPAKLEDSAVYLCASSPLYPGGGYTFGSGTRLTVV.

The rearrangement joins TRBV6-4 to TRBJ2-3; 11 bases map to TRBD2. CDR3 length: 15 amino acids. V lost 6 bases, J lost 2 bases, and 4 bases stayed unmatched. The germline CDR1 and CDR2 sequences are MRHNA and SNTAGT. The CDR3 region has the DNA TGTGCCAGCAGCCTAGCGGGGGGAACCACAGATACGCAGTATTTT. Amino acids: CASSLAGGTTDTQYF.

The V and J genes are TRBV4-3 and TRBJ2-4, with a weak D call TRBD1 (6 bases). V was cut by 1 base and J by 1 base, with 20 bases left in between. This CDR3 comprises 19 residues. Germline loops: CDR1 LGHNA, CDR2 YSLEER. The DNA of the CDR3 is TGCGCCAGCAGCCAAGGGTACAGGGATTTGCGGCTTGCCAAAAACATTCAGTACTTC. Translation: CASSQGYRDLRLAKNIQYF.

In nucleotides, the CDR3 is TGTGCCAGCAGTCATCCGAGGACAGCCAACTGGGTAATGAACACTGAAGCTTTCTTT. Translating gives CASSHPRTANWVMNTEAFF. The V gene is TRBV28, the J gene TRBJ1-1; D possibly corresponds to TRBD1 (6 bases). Per germline, CDR1 MDHEN and CDR2 SYDVKM. The length of the CDR3 is 19 residues. V lost 5 bases and J 0 bases, leaving 25 bases between the germline ends.

The rearrangement links TRBV5-1 to TRBJ1-2; no reliable D call. Looked up from germline, CDR1 is SGHRS and CDR2 is YFSETQ. The V gene lost 4 bases and the J gene lost 8 bases, with 12 bases spanning the gap. The CDR3 length is 12 residues. The CDR3 region has the DNA TGCGCCAGCAGCCCCGGGAGGTGGGGCTACACCTTC. Encoded protein: CASSPGRWGYTF.

The chain carries TRBV28 and TRBJ1-2; perhaps TRBD1 as D (5 bases). The CDR3 runs 13 residues. V gave up 6 bases and J gave up 1 base, with 9 bases separating them. Germline CDR1 and CDR2: MDHEN and SYDVKM. The CDR3 sequence: CASSHDSNYGYTF. Here the CDR3 DNA reads TGTGCCAGCAGCCACGACAGTAACTATGGCTACACCTTC.

This rearrangement joins TRBV4-1 to TRBJ2-7; the D gene is possibly TRBD1 (6 bases). This CDR3 comprises 15 residues. V was trimmed by 0 bases and J by 4 bases, leaving 13 bases between them. Germline CDR1 MGHRA, CDR2 YSYEKL. The CDR3: CASSQEQGSRYEQYF. For the CDR3, the DNA is TGCGCCAGCAGCCAAGAACAGGGCTCGAGGTACGAGCAGTACTTC.

V and J are TRBV6-5 and TRBJ1-5; maybe TRBD1 (5 bases). The CDR3 contains 15 residues. Per germline, CDR1 MNHEY and CDR2 SVGAGI. Trimming removed 5 bases from V and 6 bases from J, with 17 bases in between. The CDR3 is CASSRAQDGRQPQHF. CDR3 sequence (DNA): TGTGCCAGCAGTCGCGCACAGGACGGCCGTCAGCCCCAGCATTTT.

This chain connects TRBV6-6 to TRBJ2-3, with TRBD1 identical over 8 bases. The CDR3 is 17 residues long. In germline, CDR1 is MNHNY, CDR2 SVGAGI (reference sequence). With 5 bases clipped from V and 6 bases from J, the junction kept 16 bases outside the gene matches. CDR3 amino acids: CASSLDPQGDLLDTQYF. Here the CDR3 DNA reads TGTGCCAGCAGTCTAGACCCACAGGGGGATCTTTTGGATACGCAGTATTTT.

The chain carries TRBV5-1 and TRBJ2-3; D is unresolved. Germline V gene sequence: CDR1 SGHRS, CDR2 YFSETQ. This CDR3 comprises 17 residues. The V gene lost 0 bases and the J gene lost 1 base, with 15 bases spanning the gap. In nucleotides, the CDR3 is TGCGCCAGCAGCTTGGCGGGTGGAATCCGGGGCACAGATACGCAGTATTTT. Amino acids: CASSLAGGIRGTDTQYF.

The chain is built from TRBV19 and TRBJ1-2; 7 positions agree with TRBD1. The CDR3 contains 16 residues. Germline CDR1 is LNHDA and CDR2 is SQIVND (reference sequence). V was clipped by 2 bases and J by 3 bases; unmatched bases: 9. For the CDR3, the DNA is TGTGCCAGTAGTATAATTGGCAGCAGGGGGGACTATGGCTACACCTTC. This gives the protein CASSIIGSRGDYGYTF.

V usage is TRBV2 and J usage is TRBJ1-2; TRBD1 matches 7 bases. V shed 6 bases and J 4 bases; nucleotides not matched to a gene: 8. This CDR3 contains 14 residues. Germline CDR1 is SNHLY and CDR2 is FYNNEI. The CDR3 reads CASSVDRDSYGYTF. CDR3 DNA: TGTGCCAGCAGCGTCGACCGGGACAGCTATGGCTACACCTTC. Combining the CDR3 with reference TRBV2 and TRBJ1-2 gives the whole variable domain EPEVTQTPSHQVTQMGQEVILRCVPISNHLYFYWYRQILGQKVEFLVSFYNNEISEKSEIFDDQFSVERPDGSNFTLKIRSTKLEDSAMYFCASSVDRDSYGYTFGSGTRLTVV.

The rearrangement uses TRBV5-1 and TRBJ2-1; possibly TRBD2 for D (5 bases). Trimming shortened V by 0 bases and J by 9 bases, and 10 bases separated the two germline ends. Per germline, CDR1 SGHRS and CDR2 YFSETQ. This CDR3 is built from 13 residues. The CDR3 nucleotides read TGCGCCAGCAGCTTGGAACCCCGGGGTGAGCAGTTCTTC. Protein: CASSLEPRGEQFF.

The genes are TRBV18 and TRBJ2-7, with 8 bases lining up with TRBD2. This CDR3 region has 14 residues. In germline, CDR1 is KGHSH, CDR2 LQKENI. The V segment lost 5 bases and the J segment 3 bases; nucleotides outside the gene matches: 6. In nucleotides, the CDR3 is TGTGCCAGCTCATCGTCGGGGGGGAACTACGAGCAGTACTTC. This encodes CASSSSGGNYEQYF.

V usage is TRBV19 and J usage is TRBJ1-2, with 7 bases that match TRBD1. The junction had 3 bases not matched to a gene; V was cut back by 3 bases and J by 8 bases. Germline-derived CDR1 and CDR2 are LNHDA and SQIVND (reference sequence). This CDR3 has 12 residues. This CDR3 reads CASSITGAGYTF. For the CDR3, the DNA is TGTGCCAGTAGTATTACAGGGGCCGGCTACACCTTC.

The J gene is TRBJ2-7, the V gene TRBV12-3 or TRBV12-4; D is unresolved. Deletions cut 2 bases from V and 3 bases from J, with 5 bases between. The CDR3 length is 12 residues. The CDR3 DNA reads TGTGCCAGCAGTTTATCGGTCTACGAGCAGTACTTC. It specifies CASSLSVYEQYF.

V and J are TRBV28 and TRBJ1-5; TRBD1 is a possible D gene (5 bases). The CDR3 is 15 amino acids. CDR1 and CDR2 from the germline V gene are MDHEN and SYDVKM. V gave up 6 bases and J gave up 0 bases, with 12 bases separating them. CDR3: CASRLTGDSNQPQHF. CDR3 DNA: TGTGCCAGCAGACTTACAGGAGATAGCAATCAGCCCCAGCATTTT.

This clone occurred once. The DNA of the CDR3 is TGTGCCAGCAGTGTCACGGCAGGGTTGAACCTTGAAAAACTGTTTTTT. Translation: CASSVTAGLNLEKLFF. The V gene is TRBV6-1, the J gene TRBJ1-4; a possible D gene is TRBD1 (5 bases). Trimming shortened V by 4 bases and J by 7 bases, and 19 bases separated the two germline ends. CDR1 and CDR2 (germline): MNHNS, SASEGT. This CDR3 has 16 amino acids.

The chain recombines TRBV3-1 (or the pseudogene TRBV3-2) with TRBJ1-1, with D possibly matching TRBD1 (5 bases). CDR3 length equals 15 residues. The V gene lost 4 bases and the J gene lost 4 bases, with 16 bases spanning the gap. From germline, CDR1 is LGHDT and CDR2 YNNKEL (reference sequence). The CDR3, as DNA: TGTGCCAGCAGCCTCCCCGGGGGGGGGTTCACTGAAGCTTTCTTT. Its protein product is CASSLPGGGFTEAFF.

As regards this clone: The junction and the germline gene differ at one end; a read error may be behind it. The V and J genes are TRBV10-3 and TRBJ1-1; tentatively, D is TRBD1 (6 bases). The CDR3 loop spans 13 amino acids. The V gene's germline CDR1 is ENHRY and CDR2 SYGVKD. The CDR3 loop reads CASRGGVSTEAFF. In nucleotides, the CDR3 is TGCGCCTCGAGGGGGGGGGTGAGCACTGAAGCTTTCTTT.

The genes are TRBV6-7 and TRBJ2-2, with TRBD1 identical over 8 bases. TRBV6-7 is an ORF, with its function uncertain. The CDR3 consists of 17 residues. The V gene end was trimmed by 8 bases and the J gene end by 5 bases; junction bases not matched to a gene: 16. This CDR3 is CASSTTIGTGDTGELFF. The CDR3 region has the DNA TGTGCCAGCTCCACAACCATAGGGACAGGAGATACCGGGGAGCTGTTTTTT.

The chain recombines TRBV5-1 with TRBJ1-5, with D hard to call. Germline CDR1 and CDR2: SGHRS and YFSETQ. The CDR3 is 13 amino acids. The V end was cut by 2 bases, the J end by 4 bases, with 7 bases between. CDR3 DNA: TGCGCCAGCAGCTTTGAGTTGAATCAGCCCCAGCATTTT. This encodes CASSFELNQPQHF.

The CDR3 coding sequence is TGTGCCAGCATACTCTTTGTTGGGACAGCGACTGGAAACACCATATATTTT. This codes for CASILFVGTATGNTIYF. This chain connects TRBV21-1 to TRBJ1-3; the D segment call TRBD1 is taken from the table without a DNA check. TRBV21-1 is a recognized pseudogene. The CDR3 covers 17 residues.

J is TRBJ2-3 and V is TRBV7-9; TRBD1 agrees at 8 bases. Germline-derived CDR1 and CDR2 are SEHNR and FQNEAQ (reference sequence). J lost 4 bases, V lost 0 bases, and 9 bases had no gene match. This CDR3 is 17 amino acids long. CDR3 sequence (DNA): TGTGCCAGCAGCTTAGCCCAGGGGGCACCAGGGGCAGATACGCAGTATTTT. Its translation is CASSLAQGAPGADTQYF.